These 12 T cell receptor beta chains were sequenced from one sample in a study of T cell repertoires in cytomegalovirus infection. TCRdb re-analysed the reads in MiXCR, keeping a single row per CDR3 protein. Seen here are 490,000 or so distinct CDR3 sequences, around 11% observed once, and the top ten hold about a tenth. Material for sequencing was PBMCs. Receptors originate from a human donor in good health (CMV status not recorded). Some clones in this sample may be carry-over from other donors' samples.

This clonotype was found many times. J is TRBJ1-4 and V is TRBV7-9, with D perhaps matching TRBD1 (6 bases). The CDR3 is 16 residues long. Germline V CDR1 and CDR2: SEHNR, FQNEAQ (reference sequence). The V and J ends lost 5 bases and 0 bases respectively, with 13 bases between them. The CDR3 DNA reads TGTGCCAGCAGCCCGCTAACAGGGCCAACTAATGAAAAACTGTTTTTT. Amino acid sequence: CASSPLTGPTNEKLFF.

In its sample, this clonotype was seen a few times. The J gene is TRBJ1-1, the V gene TRBV12-5; no definite D call. Between the trimmed V and J ends, which lost 6 bases and 6 bases, there was a span of 11 bases. This CDR3 has 12 residues. Germline V lookup: CDR1 LGHNT, CDR2 FRNRAP. DNA of the CDR3: TGTGCTAGTGGCCCTTCCGTGGCTGAAGCTTTCTTT. Protein product: CASGPSVAEAFF.

This clonotype was recorded many times. CDR3 nucleotides: TGCGCCAGCAGCTCTCCTGGACAGTTGAACACTGAAGCTTTCTTT. Translation: CASSSPGQLNTEAFF. J is TRBJ1-1 and V is TRBV5-1; perhaps TRBD1 as D (6 bases). V was trimmed by 3 bases and J by 0 bases, leaving 12 bases between them. The CDR3 has 15 amino acids. Germline assignment: CDR1 SGHRS and CDR2 YFSETQ.

The rearrangement joins TRBV7-6 to TRBJ1-1; TRBD1 matches at 7 bases. The CDR3 has 12 residues. V dropped 5 bases and J dropped 11; count of bases not matched to a gene: 8. CDR1 is SGHVS and CDR2 is FNYEAQ in the germline V gene. The CDR3 sequence is CASSDTGQKAFF. In DNA, the CDR3 is TGTGCCAGCAGCGACACGGGACAGAAGGCTTTCTTT.

This clonotype was recorded at least ten times. The chain combines TRBV7-9 with TRBJ2-1, with TRBD2 matching over 11 bases. Germline V lookup: CDR1 SEHNR, CDR2 FQNEAQ (reference sequence). This CDR3 has 15 residues. V dropped 2 bases and J dropped 8; count of bases not matched to a gene: 5. This chain's CDR3 is CASSLTSGRTDEQFF. The DNA of the CDR3 is TGTGCCAGCAGCTTAACTAGCGGGAGAACCGATGAGCAGTTCTTC.

This clonotype has a handful of counts. The chain employs TRBV28 and TRBJ2-3; 9 nucleotides line up with TRBD2. With V trimmed by 6 bases and J by 4 bases, 14 bases remained unmatched. Looked up from germline, CDR1 is MDHEN and CDR2 is SYDVKM. The CDR3 consists of 17 residues. The CDR3 region is CASRLALAGTRSDTQYF. The DNA of the CDR3 is TGTGCCAGCAGGTTAGCGCTAGCGGGAACCAGGTCAGATACGCAGTATTTT.

This clonotype was recorded at least ten times. The chain couples TRBV7-2 to TRBJ1-2; 7 nucleotides align to TRBD1. Unmatched junction bases numbered 7, after V lost 7 bases and J lost 8 bases. The CDR3 length is 12 residues. CDR1 is SGHTA, CDR2 FQGNSA, per germline. In DNA, the CDR3 is TGTGCCAGCACCCTTAACAGGGGCGGCTACACCTTC. Its protein product is CASTLNRGGYTF.

In its sample, this clonotype was seen many times. V is TRBV12-3 or TRBV12-4 and J is TRBJ1-5; D might be TRBD1 (6 bases). The V end lost 6 bases, the J end lost 0 bases, and 12 bases lay between the germline ends. CDR3 length: 15 residues. The CDR3 DNA reads TGTGCCAGCAGCTCGACAGGAGATAGCAATCAGCCCCAGCATTTT. Residues: CASSSTGDSNQPQHF.

In its sample, this clonotype was seen many times. The chain carries TRBV11-2 and TRBJ1-1, with 8 positions matching TRBD1. This CDR3 spans 14 amino acids. V shed 5 bases, J shed 5 bases, and the junction held 7 bases outside the gene matches. From germline, CDR1 is SGHAT and CDR2 FQNNGV. CDR3 residues: CASSGTGGRTEAFF. CDR3 nucleotide sequence: TGTGCCAGCAGCGGAACAGGGGGAAGAACTGAAGCTTTCTTT.

This clonotype was seen ten or more times. V is TRBV19 and J is TRBJ2-7; D perhaps matches TRBD1 (6 bases). The germline gives CDR1 LNHDA, CDR2 SQIVND (reference sequence). This CDR3 has 14 amino acids. Trimming removed 3 bases from V and 3 bases from J, with 12 bases in between. The CDR3 DNA reads TGTGCCAGTAGTATGTTGGGGGCAATCTACGAGCAGTACTTC. It translates to CASSMLGAIYEQYF.

This clonotype was seen only once. The chain links TRBV19 to TRBJ2-7; TRBD1 or TRBD2 may be the D gene (5 bases each). The CDR3 spans 11 residues. The V and J ends lost 8 bases and 4 bases respectively, with 9 bases between them. Germline assignment: CDR1 LNHDA and CDR2 SQIVND (reference sequence). Here the CDR3 DNA reads TGTGCCAGTCGGGACCGATACGAGCAGTACTTC. Amino acid sequence: CASRDRYEQYF.

This clonotype came up many times. This chain links TRBV12-3 or TRBV12-4 with TRBJ2-3; TRBD2 aligns across 9 bases. V dropped 4 bases and J dropped 4; count of bases not matched to a gene: 12. This CDR3 is built from 17 residues. CDR3 region: CASSSQSAGGHSDTQYF. The CDR3 bases are TGTGCCAGCAGTTCCCAATCGGCGGGAGGGCACTCAGATACGCAGTATTTT.